These 5 T cell receptor beta chains share one sample of origin, sequenced in a study of CD8+ T cells in alopecia areata (dated by TCRdb to the late 2010s). Libraries were built with the immunoSEQ multiplex PCR assay. RNA was extracted from all samples and reverse transcribed into cDNA, which served as template for TCR sequencing. TCRdb carries this immuneACCESS record with in-frame sequences only. Its versions omit some clonotypes, under half of them owing to an unresolved V gene in the studies checked, with the rest unexplained. The sample table holds 150,000 or so clones, of which around 60% were seen once. Of the sample, about 6% falls within the top ten clones. The time point label for this specimen denotes: baseline before oral tofacitinib. Sequencing used CD4+ T cells sorted from blood, obtained at week 0. The receptors stem from a human donor with alopecia areata.

This clone was picked up one time. The genes are TRBV30 and TRBJ1-2; perhaps TRBD1 as D (6 bases). Germline V CDR1 and CDR2: GTSNPN, SVGIG (reference sequence). This CDR3 contains 14 residues. V was pared by 4 bases and J by 8 bases, with 20 bases between. CDR3 sequence reads: CAWTRVAGARGYTF. CDR3 DNA: TGTGCCTGGACCCGGGTTGCGGGGGCTAGAGGCTACACCTTC.

This clone was counted between two and nine times. Here the CDR3 reads CAWSVGNLNQPQHF. The CDR3 nucleotides are TGTGCCTGGAGTGTAGGCAATTTAAATCAGCCCCAGCATTTT. The rearrangement joins TRBV30 to TRBJ1-5; D gene uncertain. The germline CDR1 and CDR2 sequences are GTSNPN and SVGIG (reference sequence). Trimming removed 0 bases from V and 4 bases from J, with 10 bases in between. The CDR3 is 14 residues long.

Points on this clone: This may arise from a read error, as a much more abundant clone is one base away. The V call is TRBV5-1, the J call TRBJ2-5, with TRBD1 matching 9 bases. Germline V gene data show CDR1 as SGHRS and CDR2 as YFSETQ. This CDR3 is built from 16 residues. The V gene end was trimmed by 4 bases and the J gene end by 5 bases; junction bases not matched to a gene: 12. DNA for the CDR3: TGCGCCAGCAGCCCGAGGACAGGGGCGATAGGGGAGACCCAGTACTTC. This codes for CASSPRTGAIGETQYF.

V is TRBV2 and J is TRBJ1-2, with 7 bases lining up with TRBD1. The V gene end was trimmed by 7 bases and the J gene end by 7 bases; junction bases not matched to a gene: 21. The CDR3 totals 17 residues. CDR1 and CDR2 from the germline V gene are SNHLY and FYNNEI. The CDR3 region is CASTPGTTTGAGGGYTF. The CDR3, as DNA: TGTGCCAGCACCCCGGGGACGACCACAGGGGCCGGTGGTGGCTACACCTTC. Complete variable domain (other parts from reference TRBV2 and TRBJ1-2): EPEVTQTPSHQVTQMGQEVILRCVPISNHLYFYWYRQILGQKVEFLVSFYNNEISEKSEIFDDQFSVERPDGSNFTLKIRSTKLEDSAMYFCASTPGTTTGAGGGYTFGSGTRLTVV.

The CDR3 spells CSATGQITYEQYF. CDR3 coding DNA: TGCAGCGCAACGGGACAGATAACCTACGAGCAGTACTTC. The V call is TRBV29-1, the J call TRBJ2-7; 7 bases are a match to TRBD1. The germline V gene encodes CDR1 SQVTM and CDR2 ANQGSEA. Trimming cost V 7 bases and J 2 bases; bases outside gene matches: 8. The CDR3 runs 13 residues.